The present T cell receptor beta chain was sequenced within a study of PD-L1 blockade in urothelial cancer. Study-wide context: Peripheral blood specimens exhibited a median yield of 141,255 T cells.

Clones were read by immunoSEQ multiplex PCR, and TCRdb kept only the in-frame ones, dropping some. The sample contains about 45,000 clones, under 95% of which appear only once. The time point: peripheral blood 6 weeks after treatment start. Patients had urothelial carcinoma that was locally advanced or metastatic. The CDR3 is 16 residues long. Germline CDR1 reads SGHVS; CDR2 reads FNYEAQ. The V segment lost 5 bases and the J segment 2 bases; nucleotides outside the gene matches: 9. The V and J genes are TRBV7-6 and TRBJ2-1, with TRBD2 identical over 7 bases. The sequencing used PBMCs, collected around atezolizumab (anti-PD-L1) treatment. The clonotype comes from a man aged 65 to 79 with urothelial cancer. Here the CDR3 reads CASSPGLGVTYNEQFF. In nucleotides, the CDR3 is TGTGCCAGCAGCCCAGGACTAGGTGTAACCTACAATGAGCAGTTCTTC.